This TCR beta chain was identified in a study of tumour-infiltrating T cells in Burkitt lymphoma. Study at large: Patients covered every epidemiological subtype of Burkitt lymphoma. Overall and progression-free survival were predicted by productive clonality.

Comment on this clone: Its antigen is unknown.

The CDR3 covers 16 residues. Germline V CDR1 and CDR2: SEHNR, FQNEAQ (reference sequence). The J segment lost 4 bases and the V segment lost 5 bases, leaving 8 bases of the junction unmatched. Here immunoSEQ multiplex PCR was the method, and the copy in TCRdb shows in-frame clones only, minus some. The sample gives thousands of clones, 13% of which show up once; about 25% is in the top ten. Study-level results: Public clonotypes, several, appeared across numerous Burkitt lymphoma patients.

This receptor was obtained from a human donor with Burkitt lymphoma. The sequenced sample was tumor tissue. The J gene is TRBJ1-3, the V gene TRBV7-9; 10 nucleotides agree with TRBD1. CDR3 DNA: TGTGCCAGCAGCCCGCGACAGGGGGCGGGAGGAAACACCATATATTTT. It codes for CASSPRQGAGGNTIYF.